This TCR beta chain was profiled in a study of blood T cell repertoires in COVID-19. Study overall: PBMCs, B-cell-depleted T cells, or T cells provided the cDNA or gDNA that made up the material.

Original processing notes: Researchers report that nucleated cell counts were estimated from reference gene primer amplification. Generated by immunoSEQ multiplex PCR, the TCRdb table keeps only in-frame clones and is missing some. That table furnishes V, J and clone size, whereas the DNA furnished D and trimming. The top ten clones hold roughly 4% of a sample with about 120,000 clones, around nine tenths of them seen once. Seattle-derived patients entered the study during active infection and were followed longitudinally. This receptor was identified in a man in his sixties with COVID-19, enrolled during active disease. The sample comprised peripheral blood.

The CDR3 DNA reads as TGTGCCACCCTTACTAGTTTGGGACTGGAAAACACCATATATTTT. This sequence encodes CATLTSLGLENTIYF. V gene TRBV28 combines with J gene TRBJ1-3; tentative D call: TRBD1 (5 bases). Trimming left V 10 bases short and J 6 bases short, with 22 bases between. This CDR3 contains 15 residues. Looked up from germline, CDR1 is MDHEN and CDR2 is SYDVKM.